This T cell receptor (beta chain) was sequenced during a study of molecular identifiers for immune sequencing clone quantification. Study results and caveats: Among about a million naive cells, as was reported, spiked Jurkat TCR RNA from one cell was detectable.

Note on this clonotype: Its antigen is as yet unknown. With a much larger clone just one base away, this may be a read error.

TCRdb recomputed calls from the PCR reads with MiXCR, one row per CDR3 protein. This sample has about 63,000 distinct CDR3 sequences; around a fifth occur once, and the top ten carry about 1.5%. CDR3 length: 14 amino acids. Germline values: CDR1 LGHNA, CDR2 YNFKEQ. The sample taken for sequencing was naive CD8+ T cells from blood, with Jurkat cell RNA spiked in. Documented subset: FACS-sorted CD8+CD4-CCR7+CD45RA+ naive T cells. V and J are TRBV4-2 and TRBJ2-1; either TRBD1 or TRBD2 may supply D (5 bases each). This TCR came from a human donor in good health. Some libraries in this study had Jurkat cell RNA spiked in. CDR3 bases: TGTGCCAGCAGCCCAAATAGAGGGGCTGGTGAGCGGTTCTTC. This sequence encodes CASSPNRGAGERFF.